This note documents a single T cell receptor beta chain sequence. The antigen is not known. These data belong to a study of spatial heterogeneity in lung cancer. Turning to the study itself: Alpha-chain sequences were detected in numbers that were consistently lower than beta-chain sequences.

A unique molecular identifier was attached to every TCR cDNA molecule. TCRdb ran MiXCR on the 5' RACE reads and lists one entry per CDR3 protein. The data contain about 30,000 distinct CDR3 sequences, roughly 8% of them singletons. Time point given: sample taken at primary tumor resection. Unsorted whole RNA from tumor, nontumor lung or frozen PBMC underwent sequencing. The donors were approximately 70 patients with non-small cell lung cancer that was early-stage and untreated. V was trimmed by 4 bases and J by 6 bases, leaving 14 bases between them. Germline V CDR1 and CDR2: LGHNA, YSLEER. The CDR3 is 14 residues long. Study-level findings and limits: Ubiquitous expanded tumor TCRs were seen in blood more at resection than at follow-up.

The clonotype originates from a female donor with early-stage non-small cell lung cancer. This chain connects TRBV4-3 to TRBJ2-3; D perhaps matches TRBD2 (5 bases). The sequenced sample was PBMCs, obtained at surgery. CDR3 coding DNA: TGCGCCAGCAGCCGGGAGCAGATCGGGGATACGCAGTATTTT. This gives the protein CASSREQIGDTQYF.